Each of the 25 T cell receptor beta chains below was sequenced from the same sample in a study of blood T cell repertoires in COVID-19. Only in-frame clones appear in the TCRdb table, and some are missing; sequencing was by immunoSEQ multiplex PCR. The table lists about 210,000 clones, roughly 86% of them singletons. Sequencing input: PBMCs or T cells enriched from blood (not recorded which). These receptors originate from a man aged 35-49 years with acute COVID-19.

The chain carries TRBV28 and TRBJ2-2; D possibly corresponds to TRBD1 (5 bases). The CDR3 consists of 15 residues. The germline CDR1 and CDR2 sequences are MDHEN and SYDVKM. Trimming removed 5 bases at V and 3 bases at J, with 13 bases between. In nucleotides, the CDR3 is TGTGCCAGCAGTCTTCAGGGCTTAGACACCGGGGAGCTGTTTTTT. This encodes CASSLQGLDTGELFF.

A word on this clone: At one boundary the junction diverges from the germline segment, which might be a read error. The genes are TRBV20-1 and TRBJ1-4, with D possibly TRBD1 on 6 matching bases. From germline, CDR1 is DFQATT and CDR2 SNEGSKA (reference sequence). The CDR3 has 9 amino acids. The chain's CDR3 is CSAARQGRF. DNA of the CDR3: TGCAGTGCTGCCCGGCAGGGGCGGTTT.

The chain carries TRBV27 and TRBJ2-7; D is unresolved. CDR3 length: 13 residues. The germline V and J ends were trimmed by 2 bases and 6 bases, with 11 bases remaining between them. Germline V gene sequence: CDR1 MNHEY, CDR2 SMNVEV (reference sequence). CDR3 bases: TGTGCCAGCAGTTTAGGAAGACTGGGCGAGCAGTACTTC. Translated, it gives CASSLGRLGEQYF.

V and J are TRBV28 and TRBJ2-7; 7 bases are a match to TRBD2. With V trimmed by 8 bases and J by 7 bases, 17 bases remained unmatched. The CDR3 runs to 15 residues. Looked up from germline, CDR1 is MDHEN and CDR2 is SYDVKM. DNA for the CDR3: TGTGCCAGCTCCAGTGCCGGGGGGATGTTTGATGAGCAGTACTTC. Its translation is CASSSAGGMFDEQYF.

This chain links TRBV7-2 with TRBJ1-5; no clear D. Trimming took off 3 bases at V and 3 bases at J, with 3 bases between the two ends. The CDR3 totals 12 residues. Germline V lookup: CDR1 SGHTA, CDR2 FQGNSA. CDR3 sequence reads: CASSFINQPQHF. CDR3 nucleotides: TGTGCCAGCAGCTTTATCAATCAGCCCCAGCATTTT. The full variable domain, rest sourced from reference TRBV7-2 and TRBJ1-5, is GAGVSQSPSNKVTEKGKDVELRCDPISGHTALYWYRQSLGQGLEFLIYFQGNSAPDKSGLPSDRFSAERTGGSVSTLTIQRTQQEDSAVYLCASSFINQPQHFGDGTRLSIL.

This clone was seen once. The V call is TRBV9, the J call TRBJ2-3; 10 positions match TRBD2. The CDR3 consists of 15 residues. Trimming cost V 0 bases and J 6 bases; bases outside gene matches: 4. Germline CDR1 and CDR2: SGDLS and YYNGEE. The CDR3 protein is CASSVEGSGRDTQYF. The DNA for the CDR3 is TGTGCCAGCAGCGTAGAGGGTAGCGGGAGGGATACGCAGTATTTT. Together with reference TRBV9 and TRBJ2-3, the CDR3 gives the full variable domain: DSGVTQTPKHLITATGQRVTLRCSPRSGDLSVYWYQQSLDQGLQFLIQYYNGEERAKGNILERFSAQQFPDLHSELNLSSLELGDSALYFCASSVEGSGRDTQYFGPGTRLTVL.

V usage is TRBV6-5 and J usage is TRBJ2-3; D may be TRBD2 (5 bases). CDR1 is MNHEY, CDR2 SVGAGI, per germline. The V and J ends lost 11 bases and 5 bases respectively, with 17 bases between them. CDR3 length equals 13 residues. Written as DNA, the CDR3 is TGTGCCTACCTTGGGGAGTGGGGAGATACGCAGTATTTT. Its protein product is CAYLGEWGDTQYF.

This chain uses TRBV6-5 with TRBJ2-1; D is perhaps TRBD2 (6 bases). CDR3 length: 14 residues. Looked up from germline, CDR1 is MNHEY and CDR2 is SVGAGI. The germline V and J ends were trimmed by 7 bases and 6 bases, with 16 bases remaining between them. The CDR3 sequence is CASNAGGFINEQFF. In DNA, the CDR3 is TGTGCCAGCAATGCCGGGGGATTTATCAATGAGCAGTTCTTC.

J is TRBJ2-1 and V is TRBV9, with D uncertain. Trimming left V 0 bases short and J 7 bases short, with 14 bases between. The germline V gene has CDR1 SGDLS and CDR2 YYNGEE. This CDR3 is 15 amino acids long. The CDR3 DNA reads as TGTGCCAGCAGCGTAGTCGGAGACGGTGTGAATGAGCAGTTCTTC. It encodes CASSVVGDGVNEQFF.

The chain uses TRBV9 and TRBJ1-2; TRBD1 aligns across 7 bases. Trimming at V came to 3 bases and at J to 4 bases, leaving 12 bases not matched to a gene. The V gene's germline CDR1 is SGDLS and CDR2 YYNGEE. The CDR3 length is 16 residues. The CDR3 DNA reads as TGTGCCAGCAGCGCGGGGACAGTTGGAGGCTTCTATGGCTACACCTTC. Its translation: CASSAGTVGGFYGYTF.

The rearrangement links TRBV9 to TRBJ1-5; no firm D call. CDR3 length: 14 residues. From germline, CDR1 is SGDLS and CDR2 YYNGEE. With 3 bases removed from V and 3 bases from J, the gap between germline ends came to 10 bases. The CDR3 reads CASSADTFNQPQHF. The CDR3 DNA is TGTGCCAGCAGCGCTGACACGTTCAATCAGCCCCAGCATTTT.

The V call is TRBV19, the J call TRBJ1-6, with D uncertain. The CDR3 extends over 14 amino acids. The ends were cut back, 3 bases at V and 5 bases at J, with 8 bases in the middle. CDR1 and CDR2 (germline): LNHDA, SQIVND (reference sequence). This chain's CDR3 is CASSMGLHNSPLHF. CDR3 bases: TGTGCCAGTAGTATGGGCCTACATAATTCACCCCTCCACTTT.

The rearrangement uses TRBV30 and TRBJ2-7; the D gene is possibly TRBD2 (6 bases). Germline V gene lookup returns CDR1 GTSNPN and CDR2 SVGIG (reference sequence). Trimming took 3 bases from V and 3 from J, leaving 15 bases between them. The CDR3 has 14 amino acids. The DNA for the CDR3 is TGTGCCTGGAGCAGGAGGGGTGGTTACTACGAGCAGTACTTC. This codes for CAWSRRGGYYEQYF.

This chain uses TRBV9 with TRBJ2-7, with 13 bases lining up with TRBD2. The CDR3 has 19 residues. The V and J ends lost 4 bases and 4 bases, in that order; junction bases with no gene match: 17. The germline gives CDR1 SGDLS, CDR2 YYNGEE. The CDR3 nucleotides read TGTGCCAGCAGCCCTGGACCGGGACTAGCGGGATCAGTTGCATACGAGCAGTACTTC. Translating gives CASSPGPGLAGSVAYEQYF.

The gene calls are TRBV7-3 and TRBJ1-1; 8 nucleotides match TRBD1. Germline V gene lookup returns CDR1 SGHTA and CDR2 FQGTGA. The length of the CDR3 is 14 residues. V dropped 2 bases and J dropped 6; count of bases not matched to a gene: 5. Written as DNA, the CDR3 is TGTGCCAGCAGCTTAGGACAGGGAGTTTCTGAAGCTTTCTTT. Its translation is CASSLGQGVSEAFF.

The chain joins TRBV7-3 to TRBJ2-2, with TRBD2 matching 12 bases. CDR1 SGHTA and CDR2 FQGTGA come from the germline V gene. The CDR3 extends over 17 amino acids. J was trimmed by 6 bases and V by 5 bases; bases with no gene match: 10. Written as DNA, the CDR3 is TGTGCCAGCAGCCCGACTAGCGGGAGTATTTTTCCCGGGGAGCTGTTTTTT. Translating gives CASSPTSGSIFPGELFF.

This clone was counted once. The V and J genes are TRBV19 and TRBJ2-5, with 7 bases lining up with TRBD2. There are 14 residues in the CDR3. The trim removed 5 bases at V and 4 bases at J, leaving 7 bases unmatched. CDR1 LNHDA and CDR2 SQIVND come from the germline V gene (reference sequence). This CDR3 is CASSVETSRETQYF. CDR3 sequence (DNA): TGTGCCAGTAGTGTCGAGACTAGCCGAGAGACCCAGTACTTC.

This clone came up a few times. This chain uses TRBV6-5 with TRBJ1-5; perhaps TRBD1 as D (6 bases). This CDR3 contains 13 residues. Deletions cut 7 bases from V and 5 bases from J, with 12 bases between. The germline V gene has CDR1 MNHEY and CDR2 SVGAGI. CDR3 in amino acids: CASKADSYQPQHF. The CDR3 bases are TGTGCCAGCAAAGCGGACAGCTATCAGCCCCAGCATTTT.

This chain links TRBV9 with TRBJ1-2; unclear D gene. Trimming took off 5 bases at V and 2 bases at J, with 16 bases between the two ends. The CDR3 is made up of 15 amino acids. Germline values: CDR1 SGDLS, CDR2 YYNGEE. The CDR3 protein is CASSLEGGRNYGYTF. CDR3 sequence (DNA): TGTGCCAGCAGTCTAGAGGGTGGGCGGAACTATGGCTACACCTTC.

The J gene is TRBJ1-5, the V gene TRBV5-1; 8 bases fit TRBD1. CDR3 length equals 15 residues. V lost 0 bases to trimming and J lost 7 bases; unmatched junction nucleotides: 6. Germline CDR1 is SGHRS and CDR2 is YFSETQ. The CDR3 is CASSLGQGPGQPQHF. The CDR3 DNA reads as TGCGCCAGCAGCTTGGGACAGGGGCCGGGGCAGCCCCAGCATTTT.

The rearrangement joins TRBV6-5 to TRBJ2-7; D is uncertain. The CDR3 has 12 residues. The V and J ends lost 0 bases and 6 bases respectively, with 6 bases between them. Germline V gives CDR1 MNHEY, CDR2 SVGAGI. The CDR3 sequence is CASSYSSGEQYF. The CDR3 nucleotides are TGTGCCAGCAGTTACTCTTCGGGCGAGCAGTACTTC.

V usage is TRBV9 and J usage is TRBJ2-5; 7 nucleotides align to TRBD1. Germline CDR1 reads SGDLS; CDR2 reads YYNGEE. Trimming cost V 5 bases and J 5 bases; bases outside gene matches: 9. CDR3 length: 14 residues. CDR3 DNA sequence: TGTGCCAGCAGTGCCAAGACAGGGACGGAGACCCAGTACTTC. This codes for CASSAKTGTETQYF.

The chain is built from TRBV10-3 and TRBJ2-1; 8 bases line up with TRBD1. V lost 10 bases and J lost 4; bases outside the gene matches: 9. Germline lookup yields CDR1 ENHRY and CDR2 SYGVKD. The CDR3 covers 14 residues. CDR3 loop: CATRRGQEYNEQFF. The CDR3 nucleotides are TGTGCCACCCGGAGGGGACAGGAATACAATGAGCAGTTCTTC.

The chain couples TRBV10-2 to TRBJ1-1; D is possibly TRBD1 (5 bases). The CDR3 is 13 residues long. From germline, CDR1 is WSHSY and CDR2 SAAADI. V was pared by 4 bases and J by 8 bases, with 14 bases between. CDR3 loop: CASSGNTGEEAFF. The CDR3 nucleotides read TGCGCCAGCAGTGGAAATACGGGGGAGGAAGCTTTCTTT.

The CDR3 DNA follows: TGTGCCAGCTCACCCACCTGGGGAGCAGTGCATGCAGATACGCAGTATTTT. The encoded protein is CASSPTWGAVHADTQYF. The chain recombines TRBV18 with TRBJ2-3; D is possibly TRBD2 (5 bases). V was pared by 3 bases and J by 4 bases, with 20 bases between. CDR3 length: 17 residues. The V gene's germline CDR1 is KGHSH and CDR2 LQKENI.